This T cell receptor beta chain was recorded in a study of blood T cell repertoires in COVID-19. The overall study: The origin of the acute and convalescent COVID-19 samples was the United States, Italy and Spain. PBMCs, B-cell-depleted T cells, or T cells provided the cDNA or gDNA that made up the material.

This clone is a singleton in its sample. Per the authors' pipeline: Reference gene primers were amplified, and this amplification served to estimate nucleated cell counts. Sequencing was performed with immunoSEQ multiplex PCR; in TCRdb, only in-frame clones are kept and a portion is missing. D and trimming come from the DNA, and the V and J calls and clone size come from that table. The table has about 220,000 clones, around 81% seen once. The sequencing sample was made of peripheral blood. The sequence was obtained from a woman in her fifties or sixties with acute or convalescent COVID-19.

The CDR3 protein is CATGGTYNEQFF. CDR3 bases: TGTGCCACGGGGGGGACCTACAATGAGCAGTTCTTC. The V call is TRBV24-1, the J call TRBJ2-1; 7 bases align to TRBD2. Germline trimming cut 10 bases from V and 2 bases from J; bases unmatched to any gene: 1. The germline gives CDR1 KGHDR, CDR2 SFDVKD. The CDR3 consists of 12 residues.